The clone carrying this T cell receptor (beta chain) was counted between two and nine times. Its antigen remains unknown. These data come from a study of T cell repertoires in cytomegalovirus infection. Looking at the study overall: Researchers turned to recently identified HLA-C-restricted CMV epitopes as well as well-studied HLA-B-restricted ones. Shared public TCR beta signatures pointed to both CMV infection and a matching HLA type. Study-wide results and caveats: The response measured ex vivo was dominated by TCR beta clonotypes (HLA-C-restricted and CMV-specific).

TCRdb re-called the reads with MiXCR, one entry per CDR3 protein. This sample has 200,000 to 250,000 distinct CDR3 sequences, with approximately 38% found just once. The CDR3 contains 15 residues. With 5 bases removed from V and 4 bases from J, the gap between germline ends came to 16 bases. This chain uses TRBV12-3 or TRBV12-4 with TRBJ2-3, with no clear D. The specimen was CD8+ T cells from cultured PBMCs, collected from culture after CMV antigen stimulation. The clonotype was recovered from a human donor in good health (CMV status not recorded). Some clones in this sample may be carry-over from other donors' samples. DNA for the CDR3: TGTGCCAGCAGTCCTCCTGATGGGTTACCAGATACGCAGTATTTT. This gives the protein CASSPPDGLPDTQYF.